This TCR beta chain came from a study of T cells after yellow fever vaccination. Notes on the study in general: A weaker but faster secondary response was observed, peaking on day 5 versus 15. In FACS-sorted repertoires, abundant clonotypes from the bulk population could appear as contaminants. After the booster, approximately 96% of CD4 and approximately 90% of CD8 primary-response clones were re-detected.

TCRdb reanalysed the 5' RACE reads using MiXCR and keeps one entry per CDR3 protein. This table has 500,000 to 650,000 distinct CDR3 sequences, 9% to 15% appearing once. In regard to this clonotype: What it recognizes is unknown.

The V end lost 1 base, the J end lost 0 bases, and 8 bases lay between the germline ends. The CDR3 spans 15 residues. CDR1 is SGHDN, CDR2 FVKESK, per germline. The chain joins TRBV14 to TRBJ2-3, with D uncertain. This receptor was obtained from a young man who received the YFV17D yellow fever vaccine. Here the sequenced sample was PBMCs, taken on the day of the yellow fever booster vaccination. The CDR3 protein is CASSQGWISTDTQYF. CDR3 in DNA: TGTGCCAGCAGCCAAGGGTGGATTAGCACAGATACGCAGTATTTT.